This TCR beta chain came from a study of T cells in localized non-small cell lung cancer. Whole-study results and caveats: Maximal T cell clonality occurred in uninvolved adjacent lung, with tumor ranking below it. Heterogeneity is still possible, as just one tumor region was sequenced. A raised T cell density in blood coincided with lengthier overall survival. Adjacent lung held a median around 60 of the top 100 tumor clones.

Only in-frame clones appear in the TCRdb table, and some are missing; sequencing was by immunoSEQ multiplex PCR. The sample records roughly 34,000 clones, 78% being singletons. On this clone itself: Its matching antigen is unknown.

CDR1 is SGHTA and CDR2 is FQGTGA in the germline V gene. The CDR3 is 13 amino acids. V was cut by 6 bases and J by 4 bases, with 11 bases left in between. The TCR comes from a male donor at least 60 years old with stage II squamous cell lung carcinoma. V is TRBV7-3 and J is TRBJ2-3, with TRBD2 as a possible D gene (6 bases). The sample was peripheral blood, taken before any cancer treatment. The CDR3 protein is CASRIERADTQYF. CDR3 sequence (DNA): TGTGCCAGCAGGATCGAGCGGGCAGATACGCAGTATTTT.